The sequence of this T cell receptor (beta chain) was determined in a study of T cells in narcolepsy. Study-wide results and caveats: Autoreactive clonotypes reportedly recurred in blood of same and different patients, not controls. HCRT-specific and TRIB2-specific autoreactive clonotypes appeared among same-patient CSF and blood CD4+ clonotypes.

Germline V gene data show CDR1 as SGDLS and CDR2 as YYNGEE. There are 13 residues in the CDR3. The data were produced by immunoSEQ multiplex PCR, yet TCRdb's version contains in-frame clones alone and is incomplete. Of about 35,000 clones in the sample, approximately 80% were seen once. A remark on this clone: Its specificity is not known.

Sequencing used memory (CD45RA-) CD4+ T cells from blood. The chain employs TRBV9 and TRBJ2-5, with unresolved D. The closer fit of TRBJ2-7 to the DNA end suggests the J call may be wrong. The sequence was collected from a human donor in good health. The CDR3: CASSVADRYEQYF. CDR3 DNA: TGTGCCAGCAGCGTAGCGGACCGCTACGAGCAGTACTTC.